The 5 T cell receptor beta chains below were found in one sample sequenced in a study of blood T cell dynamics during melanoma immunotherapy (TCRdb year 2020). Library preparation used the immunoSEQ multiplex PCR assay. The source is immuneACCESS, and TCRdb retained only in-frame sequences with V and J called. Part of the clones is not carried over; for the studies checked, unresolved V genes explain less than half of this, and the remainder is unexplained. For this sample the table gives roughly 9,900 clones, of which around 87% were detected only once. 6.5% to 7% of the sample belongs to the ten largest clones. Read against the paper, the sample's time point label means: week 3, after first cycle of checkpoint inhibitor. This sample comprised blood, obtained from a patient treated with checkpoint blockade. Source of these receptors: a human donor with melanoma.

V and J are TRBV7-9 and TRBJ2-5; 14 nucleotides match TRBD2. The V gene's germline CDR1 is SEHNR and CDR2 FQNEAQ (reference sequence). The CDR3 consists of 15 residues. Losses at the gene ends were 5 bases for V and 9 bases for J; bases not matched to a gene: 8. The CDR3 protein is CASSQGLAGAPAQYF. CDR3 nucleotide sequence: TGTGCCAGCAGCCAGGGACTAGCGGGGGCGCCGGCCCAGTACTTC.

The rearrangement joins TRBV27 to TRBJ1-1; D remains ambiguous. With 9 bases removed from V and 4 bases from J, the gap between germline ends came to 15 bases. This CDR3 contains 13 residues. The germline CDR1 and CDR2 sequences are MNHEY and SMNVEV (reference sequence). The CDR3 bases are TGTGCCAGGGCAGAAGGTCGGAGCACTGAAGCTTTCTTT. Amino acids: CARAEGRSTEAFF.

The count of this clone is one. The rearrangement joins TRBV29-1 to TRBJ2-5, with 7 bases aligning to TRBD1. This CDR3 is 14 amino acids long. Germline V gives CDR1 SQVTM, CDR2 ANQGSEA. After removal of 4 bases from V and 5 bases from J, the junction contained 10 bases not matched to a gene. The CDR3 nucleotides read TGCAGCGTTGGGGACAGATCCTGGGACGAGACCCAGTACTTC. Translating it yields CSVGDRSWDETQYF.

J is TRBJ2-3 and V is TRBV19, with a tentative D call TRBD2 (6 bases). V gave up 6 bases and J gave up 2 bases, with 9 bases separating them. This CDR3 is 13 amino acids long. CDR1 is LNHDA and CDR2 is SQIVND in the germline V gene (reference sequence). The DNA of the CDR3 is TGTGCCAGTAGCGGGGGAAACACAGATACGCAGTATTTT. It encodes CASSGGNTDTQYF.

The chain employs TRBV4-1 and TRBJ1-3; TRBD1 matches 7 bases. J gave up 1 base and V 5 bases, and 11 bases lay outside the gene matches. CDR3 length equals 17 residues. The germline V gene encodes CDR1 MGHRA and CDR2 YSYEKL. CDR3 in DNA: TGCGCCAGCAGCTTCGAAACTAACAGGGGTTCTGGAAACACCATATATTTT. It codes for CASSFETNRGSGNTIYF.